Below are 6 T cell receptor beta chains sequenced from a single sample in a study of PD-1 blockade in classical Hodgkin lymphoma. The method was immunoSEQ multiplex PCR; TCRdb's version includes in-frame clones alone and lacks a portion of them. The profile covers 20,000 or so clones, with roughly 89% appearing a single time and around 0.25% taken by the ten largest. The time point is: newly diagnosed, previously untreated cHL patient sample. Magnetic negative selection was used to purify CD4+ T cells from PBMCs that had been thawed. Sequenced: CD4+ T cells from blood. The receptors stem from a human donor with classical Hodgkin lymphoma.

This chain connects TRBV30 to TRBJ2-5, with D unclear. The CDR3 sequence is 10 residues long. The V gene's germline CDR1 is GTSNPN and CDR2 SVGIG (reference sequence). V dropped 5 bases and J dropped 1 base, with 2 bases sitting between them. The CDR3: CAWAQETQYF. Here the CDR3 DNA reads TGTGCCTGGGCCCAAGAGACCCAGTACTTC.

The rearrangement links TRBV6-5 to TRBJ2-5; 8 nucleotides align to TRBD1. The CDR3 loop spans 13 amino acids. In germline, CDR1 is MNHEY, CDR2 SVGAGI. The J segment lost 9 bases and the V segment lost 4 bases, leaving 7 bases of the junction unmatched. DNA for the CDR3: TGTGCCAGCAGTTTGACAGGGGACGTGGCCCAGTACTTC. Amino acids: CASSLTGDVAQYF.

The rearrangement uses TRBV19 and TRBJ1-1; tentative D call: TRBD1 (6 bases). The germline V gene has CDR1 LNHDA and CDR2 SQIVND (reference sequence). The CDR3 is 17 residues long. The V and J ends lost 7 bases and 1 base respectively, with 22 bases between them. This chain's CDR3 is CASTLSQGPPTNTEAFF. CDR3 sequence (DNA): TGTGCCAGTACCCTTTCTCAGGGGCCTCCAACGAACACTGAAGCTTTCTTT.

The chain employs TRBV19 and TRBJ2-1; no definite D call. CDR1 is LNHDA and CDR2 is SQIVND in the germline V gene (reference sequence). The CDR3 has 14 amino acids. V lost 5 bases to trimming and J lost 3 bases, with 11 bases between them. DNA of the CDR3: TGTGCCAGTAGTCCCTACCCGGGCTACAATGAGCAGTTCTTC. This codes for CASSPYPGYNEQFF.

The chain combines TRBV14 with TRBJ1-6; the D gene is possibly TRBD1 (6 bases). Trimming shortened V by 0 bases and J by 8 bases, and 17 bases separated the two germline ends. The CDR3 loop spans 17 amino acids. Germline assignment: CDR1 SGHDN and CDR2 FVKESK. The CDR3: CASSQDSTGLPHSPLHF. CDR3 nucleotides: TGTGCCAGCAGCCAAGATTCAACAGGGCTGCCTCATTCACCCCTCCACTTT. Drawing the rest from reference TRBV14 and TRBJ1-6, the complete variable domain is EAGVTQFPSHSVIEKGQTVTLRCDPISGHDNLYWYRRVMGKEIKFLLHFVKESKQDESGMPNNRFLAERTGGTYSTLKVQPAELEDSGVYFCASSQDSTGLPHSPLHFGNGTRLTVT.

The chain employs TRBV7-2 and TRBJ2-7; D is unclear. Germline V CDR1 and CDR2: SGHTA, FQGNSA. The CDR3 spans 15 residues. Between the trimmed V and J ends, which lost 0 bases and 6 bases, there was a span of 15 bases. This chain's CDR3 is CASSLARRPGGEQYF. In DNA, the CDR3 is TGTGCCAGCAGCTTAGCGCGGCGGCCCGGTGGCGAGCAGTACTTC.